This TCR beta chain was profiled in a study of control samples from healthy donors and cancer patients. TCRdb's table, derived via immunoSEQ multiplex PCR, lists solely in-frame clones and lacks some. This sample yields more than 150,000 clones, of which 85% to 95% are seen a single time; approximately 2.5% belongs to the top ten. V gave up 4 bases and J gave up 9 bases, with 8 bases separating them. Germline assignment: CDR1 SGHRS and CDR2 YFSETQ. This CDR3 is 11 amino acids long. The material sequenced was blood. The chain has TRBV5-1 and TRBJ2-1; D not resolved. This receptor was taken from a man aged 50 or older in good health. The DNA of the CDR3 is TGCGCCAGCAGCGGTTTGGTTGAGCAGTTCTTC. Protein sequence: CASSGLVEQFF.